This T cell receptor (beta chain) was recovered during a study of identical twins. Points from the study as a whole: Insertions ran lower in abundant cord blood beta clonotypes, though not in memory repertoires. Modelling approaches yielded underestimates of out-of-frame TCR alpha sharing between monozygotic twins. Out-of-frame beta sequences exhibited a weaker degree of excess twin sharing.

For this clonotype: Its target is unknown.

CDR1 MNHEY and CDR2 SVGEGT come from the germline V gene. V was clipped by 2 bases and J by 4 bases, with 14 bases between them. The CDR3 length is 15 residues. TCRdb itself ran the 5' RACE reads through MiXCR, one entry per CDR3 protein. This sample yields just under 650,000 distinct CDR3 sequences, of which just over 7% are seen a single time; 1.5% to 2% belongs to the top ten. This sample also belongs to another study, concerning yellow fever vaccine responses in identical twins.

Source material: PBMCs. The chain links TRBV6-2 or TRBV6-3 to TRBJ2-5, with a tentative D call TRBD1 (5 bases). This sequence was found in a woman aged 18-29 years in good health. CDR3 protein: CASSYAGSIGETQYF. CDR3 coding DNA: TGTGCCAGCAGTTACGCAGGGTCGATTGGAGAGACCCAGTACTTC.